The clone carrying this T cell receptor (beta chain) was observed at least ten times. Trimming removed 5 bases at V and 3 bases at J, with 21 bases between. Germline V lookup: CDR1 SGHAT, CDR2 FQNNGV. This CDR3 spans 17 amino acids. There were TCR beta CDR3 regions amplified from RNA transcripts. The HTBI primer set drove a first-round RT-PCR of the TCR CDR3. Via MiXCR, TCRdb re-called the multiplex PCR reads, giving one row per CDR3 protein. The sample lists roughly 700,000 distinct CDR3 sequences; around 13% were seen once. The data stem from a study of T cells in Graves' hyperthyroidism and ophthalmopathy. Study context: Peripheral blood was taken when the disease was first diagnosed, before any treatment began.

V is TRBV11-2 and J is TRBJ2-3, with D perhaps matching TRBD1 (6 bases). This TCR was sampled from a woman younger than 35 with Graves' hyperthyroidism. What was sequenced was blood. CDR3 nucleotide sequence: TGTGCCAGCAGCCCCCGAGGGACACTGGGATCGACAGATACGCAGTATTTT. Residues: CASSPRGTLGSTDTQYF.